The T cell receptor beta chain under discussion was sequenced for a study of T cell clonotyping in hematopoietic cell transplantation (dated by TCRdb to 2020 to 2023). About the full investigation: A total of 120 to 150 blood samples were gathered in the study from 30 to 40 consecutive transplant recipients along with their related donors. Patient recruitment ran from 2015 to early 2017, and follow-up continued until late 2020 or death. The full study reports these points: Broader TCR repertoire diversity after transplant was predicted by Inverse Simpson Index values from donors and from recipients before transplant. Overlap with donor repertoires was found for only a small fraction of recipient repertoires, with over 95% found to appear de novo at the given depth. The sample size was limited and the cells went unsorted, which meant the CD4 and CD8 repertoire contributions could not be told apart. Recipient TCR diversity fell after transplant, with pathologically expanded clonotypes rising progressively from day 30 to day 180.

The germline V gene supplies CDR1 MDHEN and CDR2 SYDVKM. Between the V and J ends, shortened by 3 bases and 1 base respectively, the junction contains 13 bases. The CDR3 runs 16 residues from the cysteine to the phenylalanine. Solely the CDR3 DNA is kept, with 48 bases framed from the first base. TCR beta CDR3 regions were amplified from genomic DNA with the immunoSEQ assay, a bias-controlled multiplex PCR using V- and J-specific primers. A second PCR step added a proprietary barcode and Illumina adapter sequences to the CDR3 amplicons. An Illumina MiSeq instrument was used to sequence the CDR3 libraries. The authors' pipeline ran thus. Export and quality control were done with immunoSEQ Analyzer 3.0, while downstream analyses used R Bioconductor and Immunarch. Repertoire metrics were calculated using only productive rearrangements within the normalized downsampled data set. Clonotypes larger than 5 templates in the normalized cohort were defined as pathologically expanded. The Inverse Simpson Index served as the measure of repertoire diversity. To capture all clonotypes, CMV-specificity analyses were performed on the non-normalized data set. In TCRdb, the immuneACCESS table is reduced to in-frame sequences with V and J assigned. These tables do not hold every clone; where another copy was compared, an unresolved V gene accounts for under half, and the others remain unexplained. That table gives V, J and clone size, and the DNA gave D and trimming. This sample holds several thousand clones; 85% to 90% were observed only once. The ten largest clones take up approximately 5.8% of the sample.

Explained via the paper, the time point label denotes: 100 days after allo-HCT. Recipient blood was collected about 28 days before transplant and at days 30, 100 and 180 after transplant. Using Nuclei Lysis Solution, genomic DNA was extracted from unfractionated peripheral blood mononuclear cells that were either fresh or cryopreserved. On this clone: It has no known antigen specificity. There are no base qualities to consult, and no much larger clone falls within one base.

The input for sequencing was peripheral blood mononuclear cells, taken 100 days after allogeneic stem cell transplant. The V gene is TRBV28 and the J gene is TRBJ2-4; the D gene is perhaps TRBD1, from 6 matching bases. The clonotype was recovered from a female patient aged 40-50 years who had an allogeneic stem cell transplant from a related donor, so the T cells may come from the graft donor. Some clones in this sample may be carry-over from other donors' samples. The DNA sequence reads TGTGCCAGCAGTTTGGAACAGGGTAGGGCCAAAAACATTCAGTACTTC. Translated, this is CASSLEQGRAKNIQYF.